This is a list of T cell receptor beta chains from one sample in a study of T cells in localized non-small cell lung cancer. Sequenced by immunoSEQ multiplex PCR; TCRdb stores in-frame clones only, minus some. In the table there are nearly 35,000 clones, more than 85% of which are singletons. The sample was peripheral blood mononuclear cells, taken before any cancer treatment. These receptors were taken from an older female donor with stage II lung adenocarcinoma. Both conserved end residues are part of each CDR3. D genes are given only for firm matches. The size of a clone is reported for some rows only, either as once, few or many, or as a class for expanded clones.

-,TRBV14,TRBJ1-1,-,TGTGCCAGCAGCCAGGCGGGGGCTCGCGGCGCTTTCTTT,CASSQAGARGAFF
TRBD2,TRBV9,TRBJ2-7,-,TGTGCCAGCAGCCCTAGCCGGACTAGCGGGCGAACGACCTACGAGCAGTACTTC,CASSPSRTSGRTTYEQYF
TRBD1,TRBV6-6,TRBJ2-3,-,TGTGCCAGCAAGGGACAGGGCACAGATACGCAGTATTTT,CASKGQGTDTQYF
-,TRBV6-5,TRBJ2-5,-,TGTGCCAGCAGTAGCCCAGGGGATCAAGAGACCCAGTACTTC,CASSSPGDQETQYF
TRBD1,TRBV2,TRBJ2-5,-,TGTGCCAGCAGTAAAGACAGGGTAGAGACCCAGTACTTC,CASSKDRVETQYF
-,TRBV28,TRBJ1-3,once,TGTGCCAGCAGTTTAGGTTTCTCTGGAAACACCATATATTTT,CASSLGFSGNTIYF
TRBD1,TRBV5-6,TRBJ2-2,-,TGTGCCAGCAGCGCCACTACAGGGGGCTGGACCGGGGAGCTGTTTTTT,CASSATTGGWTGELFF
TRBD1,TRBV5-1,TRBJ2-5,-,TGCGCCAGCAGCTTGGATCGGACAGGGTCAGCGACCCAGTACTTC,CASSLDRTGSATQYF
-,TRBV4-3,TRBJ2-1,-,TGCGCCAGCAGCCAAGATATGGGGAATCTGAACAATGAGCAGTTCTTC,CASSQDMGNLNNEQFF
-,TRBV28,TRBJ1-2,-,TGTGCCAGCACCTCCCACAAGGGTAGTGGCTACACCTTC,CASTSHKGSGYTF
-,TRBV5-6,TRBJ1-1,-,TGTGCCAGCACCTGGGAAAGGACCGGGGGCACTGAAGCTTTCTTT,CASTWERTGGTEAFF
TRBD2,TRBV25-1,TRBJ2-7,-,TGTGCCAGCAGTGGGGAAGGGGGACTAGCGGGGTTCTCCTACGAGCAGTACTTC,CASSGEGGLAGFSYEQYF
-,TRBV6-5,TRBJ2-5,-,TGTGCCAGCAGTTACTCGATGACAGTTCAAGAGACCCAGTACTTC,CASSYSMTVQETQYF
TRBD2,TRBV7-2,TRBJ2-7,-,TGTGCCAGCAGCTTAGTAGGGAGCGGGAGAGGATTGAGTGAGCAGTACTTC,CASSLVGSGRGLSEQYF
-,TRBV2,TRBJ1-4,-,TGTGCCAGCAGTGAGCTCACAGGGACGAGTGAAAAACTGTTTTTT,CASSELTGTSEKLFF
-,TRBV6-1,TRBJ1-3,-,TGTGCCAGCATTGACAGACTCTCTGGAAACACCATATATTTT,CASIDRLSGNTIYF
TRBD1,TRBV5-1,TRBJ1-1,-,TGCGCCAGCAGCCTACAGGGGGGAATCACTGAAGCTTTCTTT,CASSLQGGITEAFF
-,TRBV7-2,TRBJ2-5,-,TGTGCCAGCAGCCTGGAAGGTCTGGTGAGACAAGAGACCCAGTACTTC,CASSLEGLVRQETQYF
-,TRBV29-1,TRBJ2-1,-,TGCAGCGCTGAAGGGAATACCTACAATGAGCAGTTCTTC,CSAEGNTYNEQFF
TRBD1,TRBV18,TRBJ1-4,-,TGTGCCAGCTCACCACAGGGGGCTGCAACTAATGAAAAACTGTTTTTT,CASSPQGAATNEKLFF
-,TRBV28,TRBJ1-1,-,TGTGCCAGCAGTTTAGCAGGGTTGACTGAAGCTTTCTTT,CASSLAGLTEAFF
-,TRBV11-2,TRBJ2-1,-,TGTGCCAGCAGCTTTTACCTTCGCCGTGTGCAGGACAATGAGCAGTTCTTC,CASSFYLRRVQDNEQFF
TRBD1,TRBV19,TRBJ2-7,-,TGTGCCAGTAGTAGGCAGGGGGTCTACGAGCAGTACTTC,CASSRQGVYEQYF
TRBD1,TRBV27,TRBJ1-5,-,TGTGCCAGCAGTGTGGACAGGGGGGGCAATCAGCCCCAGCATTTT,CASSVDRGGNQPQHF
TRBD2,TRBV7-9,TRBJ2-2,-,TGTGCCAGCAGTTCCCCCGGACTAGCCTTCAACACCGGGGAGCTGTTTTTT,CASSSPGLAFNTGELFF
-,TRBV19,TRBJ1-2,-,TGTGCCAGTAGATCACTTATTGCACAGGGATCCTATGGCTACACCTTC,CASRSLIAQGSYGYTF
-,TRBV4-1,TRBJ2-2,once,TGCGCCAGCAGCCAACTTGGGAGAGACACCGGGGAGCTGTTTTTT,CASSQLGRDTGELFF
TRBD2,TRBV30,TRBJ2-7,few,TGTGCCTGGAGTGAAGCGGGAGGTTTCTACGAGCAGTACTTC,CAWSEAGGFYEQYF
-,TRBV5-1,TRBJ2-5,-,TGCGCCAGCAGCTTTCAGGGGCCGCAAGAGACCCAGTACTTC,CASSFQGPQETQYF
TRBD2,TRBV14,TRBJ2-7,-,TGTGCCAGCAGCCCCAGCGGGAGCCGCGAGCAGTACTTC,CASSPSGSREQYF
-,TRBV6-6,TRBJ2-1,-,TGTGCCAGCAGTCCCTGGACGGGAATTGCGGCCATTGAGCAGTTCTTC,CASSPWTGIAAIEQFF
TRBD2,TRBV5-1,TRBJ2-1,-,TGCGCCAGCAGCGCTGGGACTAGCGGATACAATGAGCAGTTCTTC,CASSAGTSGYNEQFF
-,TRBV7-2,TRBJ1-5,-,TGTGCCAGCAGCCCCAGCCCAGGCAGTCGTAGCAATCAGCCCCAGCATTTT,CASSPSPGSRSNQPQHF
-,TRBV6-5,TRBJ1-1,few,TGTGCCAGCAGTTCCCAGGGATTGGGATGGGACACTGAAGCTTTCTTT,CASSSQGLGWDTEAFF
-,TRBV7-8,TRBJ1-1,once,TGTGCCAGCAGTTCCACCGCCGTAGGCACTGAAGCTTTCTTT,CASSSTAVGTEAFF
-,TRBV5-1,TRBJ2-5,-,TGCGCCAGCAGCTTGGAGCAAGAGACCCAGTACTTC,CASSLEQETQYF
-,TRBV5-4,TRBJ1-2,-,TGTGCCAGCAGCTTGGATTGGGAAACATCCTATGGCTACACCTTC,CASSLDWETSYGYTF
-,TRBV19,TRBJ1-1,-,TGTGCCAGTAGTATAGATTATCTGAACACTGAAGCTTTCTTT,CASSIDYLNTEAFF
TRBD2,TRBV30,TRBJ2-7,-,TGTGCCTGGAACCCGCCGCTAGCGGGAGGCCCTGACGAGCAGTACTTC,CAWNPPLAGGPDEQYF
TRBD1,TRBV15,TRBJ1-1,once,TGTGCCACCAGCAGAGAAAGGACAGGGCTGAACACTGAAGCTTTCTTT,CATSRERTGLNTEAFF
-,TRBV5-8,TRBJ2-6,few,TGTGCCAGCAGCCCGGGAAAATCTGGGGCCAACGTCCTGACTTTC,CASSPGKSGANVLTF
-,TRBV7-8,TRBJ1-1,-,TGTGCCAGCATCGTGAACACTGAAGCTTTCTTT,CASIVNTEAFF
-,TRBV5-6,TRBJ1-1,-,TGTGCCAGCAGCCCAGACCCGGGGGCGAACACTGAAGCTTTCTTT,CASSPDPGANTEAFF
TRBD1,TRBV30,TRBJ1-1,-,TGTGCCTGGAGTCATACGACAGGGGGCACTGAAGCTTTCTTT,CAWSHTTGGTEAFF
TRBD1,TRBV19,TRBJ1-1,-,TGTGCCAGTAGTATTCGCAGGGGGGGCACTGAAGCTTTCTTT,CASSIRRGGTEAFF
TRBD2,TRBV10-2,TRBJ2-2,-,TGCGCCAGCACGGGACTAGCGGGGACTCAAAACACCGGGGAGCTGTTTTTT,CASTGLAGTQNTGELFF
TRBD2,TRBV5-1,TRBJ2-1,-,TGCGCCAGCAGCTCGGGACTAGCGGGAGGGTCCTACAATGAGCAGTTCTTC,CASSSGLAGGSYNEQFF
TRBD1,TRBV5-1,TRBJ2-1,-,TGCGCCAGCAGCTTGGTCGGGGACAGTTACAATGAGCAGTTCTTC,CASSLVGDSYNEQFF
-,TRBV30,TRBJ2-7,few,TGTGCCTGGAGTGAAGGGGCTCTGACCTACGAGCAGTACTTC,CAWSEGALTYEQYF
-,TRBV7-2,TRBJ2-7,-,TGTGCCAGCAGCTTAGGATCTGGGATCTACGAGCAGTACTTC,CASSLGSGIYEQYF
-,TRBV29-1,TRBJ1-1,-,TGCAGCGTTGTTGACCCTCTGGAAGCTTTCTTT,CSVVDPLEAFF
TRBD2,TRBV5-1,TRBJ2-5,-,TGCGCCAGCAGCTTGGCCTTGACGGGGGGTCAAGAGACCCAGTACTTC,CASSLALTGGQETQYF
TRBD1,TRBV5-1,TRBJ2-5,once,TGCGCCAGCAGCGCCGCACAGGGGGCGGGAGAGACCCAGTACTTC,CASSAAQGAGETQYF
-,TRBV14,TRBJ1-1,-,TGTGCCAGCAGCCTACCGGGCCTTCCGAACACTGAAGCTTTCTTT,CASSLPGLPNTEAFF
-,TRBV25-1,TRBJ1-1,-,TGTGCCAGCAGTGAACTTCGGGTCTGGGCCCAAGCTTTCTTT,CASSELRVWAQAFF
-,TRBV4-2,TRBJ2-7,-,TGTGCCAGCAGCCCCCGAGGGGTTGGGTACGAGCAGTACTTC,CASSPRGVGYEQYF